Presented here are 5 T cell receptor beta chains from one specimen sequenced in a study of blood T cell repertoires in COVID-19. Only in-frame clones appear in the TCRdb table, and some are missing; sequencing was by immunoSEQ multiplex PCR. The profile shows hundreds of thousands of clones, roughly 85% of them singletons. Sequenced: PBMCs or T cells enriched from blood (not recorded which). These receptors came from a man aged 35 to 55 who had been exposed to COVID-19.

The chain links TRBV7-9 to TRBJ1-1; D unresolved. The V gene lost 3 bases and the J gene lost 1 base, with 9 bases spanning the gap. Looked up from germline, CDR1 is SEHNR and CDR2 is FQNEAQ (reference sequence). The CDR3 has 14 residues. The CDR3, as DNA: TGTGCCAGCAGCTTCGCGGGCAGGAACACTGAAGCTTTCTTT. It codes for CASSFAGRNTEAFF.

This clone appeared a few times. This sequence joins TRBV11-3 and TRBJ2-1; TRBD2 matches 11 bases. Germline CDR1 reads SGHNT; CDR2 reads YENEEA. V was pared by 3 bases and J by 0 bases, with 7 bases of the junction left unmatched. The CDR3 totals 18 residues. CDR3 nucleotides: TGTGCCAGCAGCTTTCTAGCGGGAGGCCCGAGCTCCTACAATGAGCAGTTCTTC. Protein product: CASSFLAGGPSSYNEQFF.

The chain links TRBV5-1 to TRBJ1-2; the D gene is possibly TRBD1 (6 bases). V was cut by 4 bases and J by 4 bases, with 20 bases left in between. The CDR3 runs 16 residues. Per the germline V gene, CDR1 is SGHRS and CDR2 is YFSETQ. This CDR3 reads CASSVESGVSGYGYTF. In nucleotides, the CDR3 is TGCGCCAGCAGCGTCGAGTCAGGGGTTAGTGGCTATGGCTACACCTTC. Looking up the rest from reference TRBV5-1 and TRBJ1-2 gives the full variable domain: KAGVTQTPRYLIKTRGQQVTLSCSPISGHRSVSWYQQTPGQGLQFLFEYFSETQRNKGNFPGRFSGRQFSNSRSEMNVSTLELGDSALYLCASSVESGVSGYGYTFGSGTRLTVV.

The rearrangement uses TRBV30 and TRBJ2-1; TRBD2 is a possible D gene (5 bases). This CDR3 spans 12 amino acids. Germline CDR1 and CDR2: GTSNPN and SVGIG (reference sequence). V lost 4 bases to trimming and J lost 3 bases, with 7 bases between them. The CDR3 loop reads CAWTRGYNEQFF. CDR3 DNA: TGTGCCTGGACTCGGGGCTACAATGAGCAGTTCTTC. Complete variable domain (other parts from reference TRBV30 and TRBJ2-1): SQTIHQWPATLVQPVGSPLSLECTVEGTSNPNLYWYRQAAGRGLQLLFYSVGIGQISSEVPQNLSASRPQDRQFILSSKKLLLSDSGFYLCAWTRGYNEQFFGPGTRLTVL.

V is TRBV6-1 and J is TRBJ1-2; D might be TRBD1 (5 bases). CDR1 is MNHNS and CDR2 is SASEGT in the germline V gene. V was pared by 0 bases and J by 3 bases, with 11 bases between. This CDR3 is 15 amino acids long. CDR3 protein: CASSEAGRGDYGYTF. CDR3 coding DNA: TGTGCCAGCAGTGAAGCAGGGAGGGGTGACTATGGCTACACCTTC.